The 12 T cell receptor beta chains below all came from one sample that was sequenced in a study of shared clonotypes between healthy human individuals. The method was immunoSEQ multiplex PCR; TCRdb's version includes in-frame clones alone and lacks a portion of them. The profile covers about 2.4 million clones, with roughly 93% appearing a single time and roughly 0.39% taken by the ten largest. The sequencing input was naive CD4+ T cells from PBMCs. The subset: CD45RA+ positively selected. These receptors were collected from a man aged 18 to 30 in good health. Some clones in this sample may be carry-over from other donors' samples.

V and J are TRBV28 and TRBJ2-5, with 10 nucleotides matching TRBD1. Looked up from germline, CDR1 is MDHEN and CDR2 is SYDVKM. After removal of 5 bases from V and 3 bases from J, the junction contained 18 bases not matched to a gene. CDR3 length equals 19 residues. CDR3 amino acids: CASSDRTGGSKFLEETQYF. For the CDR3, the DNA is TGTGCCAGCAGTGACCGGACAGGGGGAAGCAAGTTTCTGGAAGAGACCCAGTACTTC.

This clone was seen just once. This chain connects TRBV11-3 to TRBJ2-1, with 7 bases matching TRBD2. The CDR3 consists of 15 residues. V trimming: 0 bases; J trimming: 8 bases; junction bases outside the gene matches: 7. The germline CDR1 and CDR2 sequences are SGHNT and YENEEA. This CDR3 reads CASSLDGGSRDEQFF. Written as DNA, the CDR3 is TGTGCCAGCAGCTTAGACGGCGGGAGTCGTGATGAGCAGTTCTTC.

This chain connects TRBV4-1 to TRBJ2-2; the match to TRBD2 covers 13 bases. Unmatched junction bases numbered 6, after V lost 8 bases and J lost 0 bases. The germline V gene encodes CDR1 MGHRA and CDR2 YSYEKL. The CDR3 length is 17 residues. CDR3 protein: CASRPGLAGSNTGELFF. CDR3 in DNA: TGCGCCAGCCGCCCGGGACTAGCGGGGTCGAACACCGGGGAGCTGTTTTTT.

The J gene is TRBJ2-7, the V gene TRBV19; no reliable D call. The germline V gene has CDR1 LNHDA and CDR2 SQIVND (reference sequence). The CDR3 is 13 residues long. Trimming took off 4 bases at V and 0 bases at J, with 7 bases between the two ends. The CDR3 region is CASSKESSYEQYF. CDR3 sequence (DNA): TGTGCCAGTAGTAAGGAGAGCTCCTACGAGCAGTACTTC.

V is TRBV6-5 and J is TRBJ2-7, with 9 nucleotides matching TRBD2. The CDR3 extends over 15 amino acids. V lost 5 bases, J lost 0 bases, and 5 bases stayed unmatched. Germline CDR1 is MNHEY and CDR2 is SVGAGI. CDR3 nucleotide sequence: TGTGCCAGCAGTCCCAGCGGGAGGAGCTCCTACGAGCAGTACTTC. It specifies CASSPSGRSSYEQYF.

The chain carries TRBV5-8 and TRBJ2-5; TRBD2 matches 7 bases. V dropped 4 bases and J dropped 5; count of bases not matched to a gene: 5. The CDR3 is 13 residues long. CDR1 is SGHTS and CDR2 is YDEGEE in the germline V gene. CDR3 in DNA: TGTGCCAGCAGCCGACTAGCTCGGGAGACCCAGTACTTC. It yields the protein CASSRLARETQYF.

The V call is TRBV7-6, the J call TRBJ2-7, with D possibly TRBD1 on 5 matching bases. This CDR3 spans 13 amino acids. CDR1 is SGHVS and CDR2 is FNYEAQ in the germline V gene. V gave up 4 bases and J gave up 2 bases, with 9 bases separating them. Here the CDR3 DNA reads TGTGCCAGCAGCTCGACAGCAGCCTACGAGCAGTACTTC. Its protein is CASSSTAAYEQYF.

For the CDR3, the DNA is TGTGCCAGCAGACCCGGGACTAGCGGTAACAATGAGCAGTTCTTC. Encoded protein: CASRPGTSGNNEQFF. The chain couples TRBV2 to TRBJ2-1, with TRBD2 matching 11 bases. This CDR3 region has 15 residues. Trimming cost V 6 bases and J 5 bases; bases outside gene matches: 6. From germline, CDR1 is SNHLY and CDR2 FYNNEI.

The V call is TRBV5-1, the J call TRBJ2-5, with no clear D. Looked up from germline, CDR1 is SGHRS and CDR2 is YFSETQ. The CDR3 is made up of 12 amino acids. With 3 bases removed from V and 5 bases from J, the gap between germline ends came to 8 bases. The DNA for the CDR3 is TGCGCCAGCAGCTCCAGTATGGAGACCCAGTACTTC. Encoded protein: CASSSSMETQYF.

As to this clone: Other DNA sequences in this sample translate to the same CDR3. V usage is TRBV27 and J usage is TRBJ2-3; D gene uncertain. The germline gives CDR1 MNHEY, CDR2 SMNVEV (reference sequence). Trimming pared 5 bases from V and 1 base from J, leaving 4 bases between. This CDR3 spans 12 amino acids. The CDR3 nucleotides are TGTGCCAGCAGTCGGGGCACAGATACGCAGTATTTT. As protein: CASSRGTDTQYF.

V gene TRBV19 combines with J gene TRBJ2-7; D is uncertain. V was pared by 0 bases and J by 3 bases, with 9 bases between. This CDR3 contains 14 residues. Per the germline V gene, CDR1 is LNHDA and CDR2 is SQIVND (reference sequence). DNA for the CDR3: TGTGCCAGTAGTATAGATCTACTAAGCTACGAGCAGTACTTC. Protein sequence: CASSIDLLSYEQYF.

J is TRBJ2-2 and V is TRBV30, with 11 bases fitting TRBD1. The J segment lost 6 bases and the V segment lost 3 bases, leaving 6 bases of the junction unmatched. The germline gives CDR1 GTSNPN, CDR2 SVGIG (reference sequence). The CDR3 extends over 15 amino acids. CDR3 loop: CAWSRGTGGPGELFF. Here the CDR3 DNA reads TGTGCCTGGAGCAGAGGGACAGGGGGGCCCGGGGAGCTGTTTTTT.